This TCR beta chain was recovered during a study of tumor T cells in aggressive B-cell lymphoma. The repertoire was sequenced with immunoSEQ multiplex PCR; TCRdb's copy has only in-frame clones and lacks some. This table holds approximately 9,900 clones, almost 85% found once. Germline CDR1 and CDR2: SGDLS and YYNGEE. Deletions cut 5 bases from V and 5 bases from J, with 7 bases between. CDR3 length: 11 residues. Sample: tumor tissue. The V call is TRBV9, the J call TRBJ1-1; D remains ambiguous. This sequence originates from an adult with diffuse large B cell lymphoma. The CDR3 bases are TGTGCCAGCAGTCCCCATACTGAAGCTTTCTTT. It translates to CASSPHTEAFF.